This is a list of T cell receptor beta chains from one sample in a study of cytomegalovirus exposure and HLA in healthy donors. Sequencing used immunoSEQ multiplex PCR; TCRdb keeps in-frame clones, though not all of them. This sample's table has tens of thousands of clones. Sequenced: PBMCs. These TCRs come from a man aged 30-40 years in good health and CMV-seronegative. CDR3s include the opening cysteine and the closing phenylalanine or tryptophan. Fields, in order: D gene, V gene, J gene, CDR3 protein, CDR3 DNA. The D gene is left open where the match is weak.

>TRBD1|TRBV5-4|TRBJ2-2
CASNPGDRVGGELFF
TGTGCCAGCAACCCGGGGGACAGGGTCGGCGGGGAGCTGTTTTTT
>.|TRBV11-2|TRBJ2-7
CASSSTYEQYF
TGTGCCAGCAGCTCCACCTACGAGCAGTACTTC
>.|TRBV6-5|TRBJ2-1
CASNHLSGVGNEQFF
TGTGCCAGCAACCACCTTTCGGGAGTAGGTAATGAGCAGTTCTTC
>TRBD2|TRBV4-3|TRBJ2-1
CASSRGLAGGGQFF
TGCGCCAGCAGCCGGGGACTAGCGGGAGGTGGGCAGTTCTTC
>.|TRBV30|TRBJ1-4
CAWSVGAGFIEKLFF
TGTGCCTGGAGTGTCGGCGCAGGGTTTATAGAAAAACTGTTTTTT
>.|TRBV19|TRBJ1-1
CASSIIGGSGGTEAFF
TGTGCCAGTAGTATTATCGGCGGGTCAGGAGGCACTGAAGCTTTCTTT
>.|TRBV5-4|TRBJ2-2
CASSQGSLNTGELFF
TGTGCCAGCAGCCAGGGATCCCTAAACACCGGGGAGCTGTTTTTT
>.|TRBV19|TRBJ1-1
CASSPGHTLNTEAFF
TGTGCCAGTAGTCCGGGACACACATTGAACACTGAAGCTTTCTTT
>TRBD1|TRBV6-5|TRBJ1-6
CASSYSGGKSPLHF
TGTGCCAGCAGTTACTCAGGGGGCAAATCACCCCTCCACTTT
>TRBD1|TRBV5-4|TRBJ2-7
CASSATPGGYDEQYF
TGTGCCAGCAGCGCAACTCCAGGGGGCTACGACGAGCAGTACTTC
>TRBD1|TRBV18|TRBJ1-1
CASSEQQGGLDTEAFF
TGTGCCAGCTCAGAACAACAGGGGGGATTAGACACTGAAGCTTTCTTT
>TRBD1|TRBV4-1|TRBJ1-2
CASSHPLQGVYGYTF
TGCGCCAGCAGCCATCCCTTACAGGGGGTCTATGGCTACACCTTC
>TRBD1|TRBV19|TRBJ2-5
CASSQTGAGETQYF
TGTGCCAGTAGTCAAACAGGGGCGGGAGAGACCCAGTACTTC
>.|TRBV11-1|TRBJ2-7
CASSLGVSSYEQYF
TGTGCCAGCAGCTTAGGCGTGTCTTCCTACGAGCAGTACTTC
>.|TRBV18|TRBJ1-1
CASSPPGGANTEAFF
TGTGCCAGCTCACCCCCGGGGGGGGCCAACACTGAAGCTTTCTTT
>.|TRBV15|TRBJ1-2
CATSPRGGFNYGYTF
TGTGCCACCAGCCCCCGCGGGGGCTTTAACTATGGCTACACCTTC
>.|TRBV6-7|TRBJ2-7
CASSYRGGREQYF
TGTGCCAGCAGTTACAGGGGGGGTCGCGAGCAGTACTTC
>.|TRBV29-1|TRBJ1-5
CSVGPGLGNQPQHF
TGCAGCGTCGGCCCGGGACTGGGCAATCAGCCCCAGCATTTT
>.|TRBV30|TRBJ2-5
CAWTTEENQYF
TGTGCCTGGACAACTGAAGAGAACCAGTACTTC
>.|TRBV9|TRBJ2-1
CASSFGLRDEQFF
TGTGCCAGCAGCTTTGGACTGCGAGACGAGCAGTTCTTC
>TRBD1|TRBV29-1|TRBJ2-7
CSAQTGLSYEQYF
TGCAGCGCTCAGACAGGGTTATCCTACGAGCAGTACTTC
>TRBD1|TRBV6-8|TRBJ1-2
CASSYPTGVGGYTF
TGTGCCAGCAGTTACCCGACAGGGGTTGGTGGCTACACCTTC
>TRBD2|TRBV7-6|TRBJ2-5
CASSLRIAGEGQETQYF
TGTGCCAGCTCACTAAGGATAGCGGGAGAGGGCCAAGAGACCCAGTACTTC
>.|TRBV4-3|TRBJ1-1
CASSQDWRGSNTEAFF
TGCGCCAGCAGCCAAGATTGGAGGGGTTCTAACACTGAAGCTTTCTTT
>TRBD1|TRBV9|TRBJ1-5
CASSADRGQPQHF
TGTGCCAGCAGCGCTGACAGGGGGCAGCCCCAGCATTTT
>.|TRBV30|TRBJ1-2
CAWIKAGYEIGYTF
TGTGCCTGGATTAAAGCGGGGTACGAGATTGGCTACACCTTC
>.|TRBV27|TRBJ2-7
CASGRTAPYEQYF
TGTGCCAGCGGAAGGACAGCGCCCTACGAGCAGTACTTC
>TRBD1|TRBV27|TRBJ1-2
CASSLYRGDGYTF
TGTGCCAGCAGTTTATACAGGGGTGATGGCTACACCTTC
>.|TRBV30|TRBJ1-3
CAWSVLSSGNTIYF
TGTGCCTGGAGTGTCCTGAGCTCTGGAAACACCATATATTTT
>.|TRBV19|TRBJ2-7
CASSITGSSYEQYF
TGTGCCAGTAGTATCACAGGAAGCTCCTACGAGCAGTACTTC
>.|TRBV7-2|TRBJ2-7
CASSPSSYEQYF
TGTGCCAGCAGCCCCTCCTCCTACGAGCAGTACTTC
>.|TRBV4-3|TRBJ1-1
CASSQSARDNTEAFF
TGCGCCAGCAGCCAGAGCGCCCGTGATAACACTGAAGCTTTCTTT
>TRBD1|TRBV7-6|TRBJ2-7
CASSLVGHRDRLSYEQYF
TGTGCCAGCAGCTTAGTCGGCCACAGGGACAGGTTATCCTACGAGCAGTACTTC
>TRBD1|TRBV9|TRBJ2-3
CASSLSGGRTDTQYF
TGTGCCAGCAGCCTATCAGGGGGTCGCACAGATACGCAGTATTTT
>TRBD1|TRBV14|TRBJ2-6
CASSLKTGPGANVLTF
TGTGCCAGCAGCCTCAAGACAGGGCCTGGGGCCAACGTCCTGACTTTC
>TRBD2|TRBV10-3|TRBJ2-1
CAIRGLAGNDEQFF
TGTGCCATCAGAGGACTAGCGGGAAACGATGAGCAGTTCTTC
>TRBD2|TRBV7-2|TRBJ2-1
CASSLEGGRRYNEQFF
TGTGCCAGCAGCTTAGAGGGCGGGAGGAGGTACAATGAGCAGTTCTTC
>TRBD1|TRBV6-5|TRBJ1-3
CASSRTGDSGNTIYF
TGTGCCAGCAGTAGGACAGGCGACTCTGGAAACACCATATATTTT
>TRBD2|TRBV10-3|TRBJ2-3
CASGLAGSTDTQYF
TGTGCCTCTGGACTAGCGGGAAGCACAGATACGCAGTATTTT
>TRBD1|TRBV9|TRBJ1-1
CASRETGSHTEAFF
TGTGCCAGCAGGGAGACAGGGAGTCACACTGAAGCTTTCTTT